These 16 T cell receptor beta chains were sequenced from one sample in a study of T cell responses to AZD1222 COVID-19 vaccine. Here immunoSEQ multiplex PCR was the method, and the copy in TCRdb shows in-frame clones only, minus some. The sample has 90,000 or so clones; around nine tenths are singletons. Sequences were derived from peripheral blood, sampled 28 days after the second AZD1222 dose. These receptor sequences come from an adult who received the AZD1222 COVID-19 vaccine.

The rearrangement joins TRBV6-1 to TRBJ2-7, with D perhaps matching TRBD2 (5 bases). The CDR3 consists of 13 residues. Looked up from germline, CDR1 is MNHNS and CDR2 is SASEGT. V shed 1 base and J shed 3 bases, with 7 bases lying between them. Written as DNA, the CDR3 is TGTGCCAGCAGTGAAGGACGGGACTACGAGCAGTACTTC. It is translated as CASSEGRDYEQYF.

The rearrangement links TRBV20-1 to TRBJ2-7; no reliable D call. CDR1 is DFQATT, CDR2 SNEGSKA, per germline (reference sequence). Trimming took 6 bases from V and 7 from J, leaving 13 bases between them. The CDR3 runs 11 residues. The CDR3: CSAPWAREQYV. The DNA for the CDR3 is TGCAGTGCGCCATGGGCGCGGGAGCAGTACGTC.

The CDR3 reads CASSLAARGETQYF. CDR3 coding DNA: TGCGCCAGCAGCTTGGCCGCTCGGGGAGAGACCCAGTACTTC. The chain is built from TRBV5-1 and TRBJ2-5, with TRBD2 as a possible D gene (5 bases). Germline CDR1 is SGHRS and CDR2 is YFSETQ. The CDR3 is 14 amino acids. With 0 bases removed from V and 4 bases from J, the gap between germline ends came to 10 bases.

J is TRBJ2-1 and V is TRBV6-1, with TRBD2 matching over 7 bases. Germline V gives CDR1 MNHNS, CDR2 SASEGT. This CDR3 region has 16 residues. J lost 6 bases, V lost 0 bases, and 8 bases had no gene match. The CDR3 DNA is TGTGCCAGCAGTGAAGCGCTTGTGGGGGGGGGCAATGAGCAGTTCTTC. Its protein is CASSEALVGGGNEQFF.

This rearrangement joins TRBV11-2 to TRBJ1-2; D possibly corresponds to TRBD1 (5 bases). The germline gives CDR1 SGHAT, CDR2 FQNNGV. This CDR3 comprises 15 residues. V was trimmed by 1 base and J by 1 base, leaving 10 bases between them. CDR3 loop: CASSLATGDNYGYTF. The CDR3 region has the DNA TGTGCCAGCAGCTTAGCTACAGGAGATAACTATGGCTACACCTTC.

The J gene is TRBJ2-1, the V gene TRBV4-1; D possibly uses TRBD1 or TRBD2 (5 bases each). Germline V gene sequence: CDR1 MGHRA, CDR2 YSYEKL. The CDR3 sequence is 15 residues long. V was cut by 0 bases and J by 4 bases, with 10 bases left in between. CDR3 sequence reads: CASSQDGTIYNEQFF. CDR3 nucleotides: TGCGCCAGCAGCCAAGATGGGACCATTTACAATGAGCAGTTCTTC.

CDR3 in amino acids: CASSLAFRDHYGYTF. The CDR3 DNA reads TGTGCCAGCAGCTTGGCCTTCAGGGACCACTATGGCTACACCTTC. V is TRBV5-4 and J is TRBJ1-2, with D perhaps TRBD1 (5 bases). Germline loops: CDR1 SGHNT, CDR2 YYREEE (reference sequence). The CDR3 spans 15 residues. Trimming left V 0 bases short and J 3 bases short, with 12 bases between.

The chain combines TRBV28 with TRBJ2-2, with 7 bases fitting TRBD1. The V gene's germline CDR1 is MDHEN and CDR2 SYDVKM. Losses at the gene ends were 5 bases for V and 0 bases for J; bases not matched to a gene: 9. The CDR3 contains 17 residues. The CDR3 is CASSPHGQASNTGELFF. In nucleotides, the CDR3 is TGTGCCAGCAGTCCCCATGGACAGGCGTCGAACACCGGGGAGCTGTTTTTT.

The CDR3 protein is CASRLGGGYGYTF. DNA of the CDR3: TGTGCCAGCAGACTGGGGGGCGGCTATGGCTACACCTTC. The chain carries TRBV27 and TRBJ1-2, with a tentative D call TRBD1 (6 bases). V lost 6 bases to trimming and J lost 4 bases, with 12 bases between them. Germline V CDR1 and CDR2: MNHEY, SMNVEV (reference sequence). The CDR3 is 13 residues long.

The gene calls are TRBV7-2 and TRBJ2-2; weak D call: TRBD1 (6 bases). This CDR3 is built from 17 residues. Trimming removed 8 bases at V and 4 bases at J, with 23 bases between. Germline V gene data show CDR1 as SGHTA and CDR2 as FQGNSA. The CDR3 reads CASGMGKYRVTTGELFF. CDR3 coding DNA: TGTGCCAGCGGGATGGGAAAATACAGGGTTACCACCGGGGAGCTGTTTTTT.

The V and J genes are TRBV2 and TRBJ1-5; 7 nucleotides line up with TRBD1. The junction had 3 bases not matched to a gene; V was cut back by 6 bases and J by 4 bases. Germline loops: CDR1 SNHLY, CDR2 FYNNEI. CDR3 length: 13 amino acids. In DNA, the CDR3 is TGTGCCAGCAGAGACAGGGAAAATCAGCCCCAGCATTTT. This encodes CASRDRENQPQHF.

The chain recombines TRBV30 with TRBJ1-2, with D possibly being TRBD1 (6 bases). The CDR3 totals 15 residues. The germline V gene has CDR1 GTSNPN and CDR2 SVGIG (reference sequence). V lost 3 bases and J 4 bases, leaving 18 bases between the germline ends. The CDR3 DNA reads as TGTGCCTGGAGCAAAACGGGGGCAGGAAGCTATGGCTACACCTTC. Protein sequence: CAWSKTGAGSYGYTF. The whole variable domain, remainder taken from reference TRBV30 and TRBJ1-2, is SQTIHQWPATLVQPVGSPLSLECTVEGTSNPNLYWYRQAAGRGLQLLFYSVGIGQISSEVPQNLSASRPQDRQFILSSKKLLLSDSGFYLCAWSKTGAGSYGYTFGSGTRLTVV.

The rearrangement joins TRBV11-2 to TRBJ2-5; D not certain. The CDR3 length is 14 residues. The germline V gene encodes CDR1 SGHAT and CDR2 FQNNGV. V was pared by 3 bases and J by 1 base, with 9 bases between. DNA of the CDR3: TGTGCCAGCAGCTTGAAGCAACTCCAAGAGACCCAGTACTTC. Amino acid sequence: CASSLKQLQETQYF. Looking up the rest from reference TRBV11-2 and TRBJ2-5 gives the full variable domain: EAGVAQSPRYKIIEKRQSVAFWCNPISGHATLYWYQQILGQGPKLLIQFQNNGVVDDSQLPKDRFSAERLKGVDSTLKIQPAKLEDSAVYLCASSLKQLQETQYFGPGTRLLVL.

This rearrangement joins TRBV6-5 to TRBJ2-1, with D unresolved. The CDR3 is 13 amino acids. Germline assignment: CDR1 MNHEY and CDR2 SVGAGI. V lost 2 bases and J 9 bases, leaving 11 bases between the germline ends. As DNA, the CDR3 is TGTGCCAGCAGTTACGCGTGGTTGGGTGAGCAGTTCTTC. Translation gives CASSYAWLGEQFF.

J is TRBJ2-7 and V is TRBV7-8; possibly TRBD1 for D (5 bases). The CDR3 is made up of 14 amino acids. Germline CDR1 SGHVS, CDR2 FQNEAQ. V lost 1 base and J lost 4, with 11 bases in between. Here the CDR3 DNA reads TGTGCCAGCAGCTTAGAGGCAGGGATGTACGAGCAGTACTTC. Protein: CASSLEAGMYEQYF.

Notes on this clone: At the DNA level, this CDR3 is encoded by other sequences in the same sample as well. V and J are TRBV6-5 and TRBJ1-1, with no clear D. Trimming took off 0 bases at V and 5 bases at J, with 7 bases between the two ends. Germline V gene data show CDR1 as MNHEY and CDR2 as SVGAGI. The CDR3 sequence is 13 residues long. CDR3 DNA: TGTGCCAGCAGTTACTCGGGCGGGACTGAAGCTTTCTTT. Protein product: CASSYSGGTEAFF.